This T cell receptor (beta chain) was recorded in a study of cytomegalovirus exposure and HLA in healthy donors. The PCR used 60 Vbeta and 13 Jbeta primers. Data came from immunoSEQ multiplex PCR; TCRdb stores just in-frame clones and leaves some out. This table has over 70,000 clones, around 77% appearing once. With 5 bases clipped from V and 9 bases from J, the junction kept 14 bases outside the gene matches. This CDR3 is 16 amino acids long. Per the germline V gene, CDR1 is SEHNR and CDR2 is FQNEAQ (reference sequence). The clonotype comes from a man aged 30 to 45 in good health and CMV-seronegative. The sequenced material came from PBMCs. V usage is TRBV7-9 and J usage is TRBJ2-1, with 9 bases aligning to TRBD1. CDR3 DNA: TGTGCCAGCAGCCCTTATGGGACAGGGACTTGGGGTGAGCAGTTCTTC. It yields the protein CASSPYGTGTWGEQFF.